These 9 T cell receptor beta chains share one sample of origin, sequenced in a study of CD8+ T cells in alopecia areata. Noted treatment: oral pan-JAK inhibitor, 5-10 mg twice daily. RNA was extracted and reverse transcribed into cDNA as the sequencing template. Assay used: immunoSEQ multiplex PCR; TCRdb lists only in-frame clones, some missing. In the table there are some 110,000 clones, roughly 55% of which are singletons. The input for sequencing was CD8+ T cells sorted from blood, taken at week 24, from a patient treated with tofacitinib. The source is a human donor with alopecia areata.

The CDR3: CASSLGQGNTRTMGYTF. The CDR3, as DNA: TGTGCCAGCAGCCTGGGACAGGGAAACACCAGAACTATGGGCTACACCTTC. The J gene is TRBJ1-2, the V gene TRBV7-9; 9 nucleotides agree with TRBD1. The junction had 18 bases not matched to a gene; V was cut back by 5 bases and J by 8 bases. This CDR3 is 17 amino acids long. Germline CDR1 reads SEHNR; CDR2 reads FQNEAQ (reference sequence).

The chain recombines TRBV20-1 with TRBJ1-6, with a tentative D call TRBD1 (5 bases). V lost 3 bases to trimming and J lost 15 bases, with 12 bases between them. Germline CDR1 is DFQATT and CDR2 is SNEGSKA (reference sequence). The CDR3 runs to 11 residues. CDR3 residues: CSASWERGLHF. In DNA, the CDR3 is TGCAGTGCTAGTTGGGAAAGGGGCCTCCACTTT.

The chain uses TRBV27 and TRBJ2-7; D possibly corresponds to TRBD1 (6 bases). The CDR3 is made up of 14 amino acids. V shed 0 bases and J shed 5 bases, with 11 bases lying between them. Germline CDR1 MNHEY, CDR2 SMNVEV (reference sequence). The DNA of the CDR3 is TGTGCCAGCAGTTTATCGGGTCAGGGGAACGAGCAGTACTTC. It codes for CASSLSGQGNEQYF.

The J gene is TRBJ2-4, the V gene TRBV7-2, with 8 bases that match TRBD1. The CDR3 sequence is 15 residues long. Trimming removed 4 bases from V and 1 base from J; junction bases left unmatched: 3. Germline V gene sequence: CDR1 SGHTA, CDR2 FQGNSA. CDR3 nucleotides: TGTGCCAGCAGCTCCTGGACAGGGGCCAAAAACATTCAGTACTTC. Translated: CASSSWTGAKNIQYF.

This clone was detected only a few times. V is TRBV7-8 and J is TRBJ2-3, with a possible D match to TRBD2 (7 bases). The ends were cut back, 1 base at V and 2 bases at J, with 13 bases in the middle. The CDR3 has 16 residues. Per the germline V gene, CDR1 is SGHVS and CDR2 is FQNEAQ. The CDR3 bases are TGTGCCAGCAGCTTAGATTTGCGGGGGCACACAGATACGCAGTATTTT. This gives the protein CASSLDLRGHTDTQYF.

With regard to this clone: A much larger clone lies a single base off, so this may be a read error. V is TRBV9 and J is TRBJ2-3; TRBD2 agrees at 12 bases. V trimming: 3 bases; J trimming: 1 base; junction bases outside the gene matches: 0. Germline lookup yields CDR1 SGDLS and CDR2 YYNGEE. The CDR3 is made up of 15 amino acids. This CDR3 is CASSGTSGGTDTQYF. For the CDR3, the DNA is TGTGCCAGCAGCGGGACTAGCGGGGGCACAGATACGCAGTATTTT. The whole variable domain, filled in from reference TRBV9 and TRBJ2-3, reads DSGVTQTPKHLITATGQRVTLRCSPRSGDLSVYWYQQSLDQGLQFLIQYYNGEERAKGNILERFSAQQFPDLHSELNLSSLELGDSALYFCASSGTSGGTDTQYFGPGTRLTVL.

In DNA form, the CDR3 reads TGTGCCAGCAGCTTGTATATGAGGACAGGGGCCGCGGGGCTGTTTTTT. Amino acid sequence: CASSLYMRTGAAGLFF. The rearrangement joins TRBV5-6 to TRBJ1-4, with 9 nucleotides matching TRBD1. Trimming cost V 1 base and J 14 bases; bases outside gene matches: 15. The CDR3 sequence is 16 residues long. CDR1 and CDR2 from the germline V gene are SGHDT and YYEEEE.

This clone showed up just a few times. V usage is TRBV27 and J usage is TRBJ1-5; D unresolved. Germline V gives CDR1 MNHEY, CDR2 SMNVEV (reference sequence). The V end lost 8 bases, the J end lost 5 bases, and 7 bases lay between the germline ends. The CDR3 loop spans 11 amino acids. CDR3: CASGLDQPQHF. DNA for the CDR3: TGTGCCAGCGGCCTTGATCAGCCCCAGCATTTT.

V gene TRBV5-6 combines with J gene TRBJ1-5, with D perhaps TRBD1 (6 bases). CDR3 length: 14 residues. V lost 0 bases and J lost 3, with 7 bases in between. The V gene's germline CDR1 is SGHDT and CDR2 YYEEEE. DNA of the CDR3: TGTGCCAGCAGCTTGGGGGACAACAATCAGCCCCAGCATTTT. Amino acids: CASSLGDNNQPQHF.